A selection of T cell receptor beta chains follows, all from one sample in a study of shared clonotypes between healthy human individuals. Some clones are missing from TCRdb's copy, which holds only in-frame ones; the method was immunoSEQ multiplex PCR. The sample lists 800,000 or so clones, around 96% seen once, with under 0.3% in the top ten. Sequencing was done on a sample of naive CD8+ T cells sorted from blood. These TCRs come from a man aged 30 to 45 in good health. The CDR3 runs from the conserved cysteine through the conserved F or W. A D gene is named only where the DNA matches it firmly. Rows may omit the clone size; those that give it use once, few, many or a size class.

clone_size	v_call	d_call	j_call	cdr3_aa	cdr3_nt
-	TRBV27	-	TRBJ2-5	CASSAMTGQETQYF	TGTGCCAGCAGTGCAATGACAGGACAAGAGACCCAGTACTTC
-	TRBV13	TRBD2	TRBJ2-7	CASSGSTGLAAYEQYF	TGTGCCAGCAGCGGATCCACCGGGCTAGCGGCCTACGAGCAGTACTTC
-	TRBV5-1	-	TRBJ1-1	CASSLGGTAEAFF	TGCGCCAGCAGCTTGGGGGGCACGGCTGAAGCTTTCTTT
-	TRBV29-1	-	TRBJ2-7	CSVYSGQIYEQYF	TGCAGCGTTTATTCCGGACAGATCTACGAGCAGTACTTC
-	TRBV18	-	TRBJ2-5	CASSPPDSQETQYF	TGTGCCAGCTCACCACCGGACAGTCAAGAGACCCAGTACTTC
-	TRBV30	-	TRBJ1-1	CAWRLQGLNTEAFF	TGTGCCTGGAGATTACAGGGACTAAACACTGAAGCTTTCTTT
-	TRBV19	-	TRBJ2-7	CASSLGLRYEQYF	TGTGCCAGTAGCCTTGGGCTAAGATACGAGCAGTACTTC
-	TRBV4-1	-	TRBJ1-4	CASSQAGGNEKLFF	TGCGCCAGCAGCCAGGCGGGGGGTAATGAAAAACTGTTTTTT
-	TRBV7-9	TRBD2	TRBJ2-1	CASSPGLAVDEQFF	TGTGCCAGCAGCCCGGGACTAGCGGTCGATGAGCAGTTCTTC
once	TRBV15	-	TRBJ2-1	CATSRGTRGSYNEQFF	TGTGCCACCAGCAGAGGAACTCGAGGCTCCTACAATGAGCAGTTCTTC
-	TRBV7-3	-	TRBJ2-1	CASSLMGHYNEQFF	TGTGCCAGCAGCTTAATGGGCCACTACAATGAGCAGTTCTTC
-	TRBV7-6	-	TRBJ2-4	CASSPRGSYDIQYF	TGTGCCAGCAGCCCCAGGGGCAGTTATGACATTCAGTACTTC
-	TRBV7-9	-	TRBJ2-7	CASSSPGDNSYEQYF	TGTGCCAGCAGCTCTCCCGGAGATAATTCCTACGAGCAGTACTTC
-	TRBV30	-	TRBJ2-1	CAWSGVAYNEQFF	TGTGCCTGGAGTGGGGTAGCTTACAATGAGCAGTTCTTC
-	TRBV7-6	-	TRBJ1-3	CASSPKGRLHSIYF	TGTGCCAGCAGCCCCAAGGGACGCCTGCACTCCATATATTTT
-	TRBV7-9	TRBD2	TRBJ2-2	CASSLVVAGLWTGELFF	TGTGCCAGCAGCTTAGTAGTAGCGGGACTGTGGACCGGGGAGCTGTTTTTT
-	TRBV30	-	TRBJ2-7	CAWTLGGGYEQYF	TGTGCCTGGACTTTGGGGGGCGGATACGAGCAGTACTTC
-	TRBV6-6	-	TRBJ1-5	CASSRQNQPQHF	TGTGCCAGCAGTCGTCAGAATCAGCCCCAGCATTTT
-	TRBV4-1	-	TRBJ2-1	CASSQGPFDNEQFF	TGCGCCAGCAGCCAAGGGCCATTTGACAATGAGCAGTTCTTC
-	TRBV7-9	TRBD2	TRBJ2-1	CASSQLAGYNEQFF	TGTGCCAGCAGCCAACTAGCGGGCTACAATGAGCAGTTCTTC
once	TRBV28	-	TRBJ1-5	CASSNGDRGQPQHF	TGTGCCAGCAGCAACGGGGATCGGGGTCAGCCCCAGCATTTT
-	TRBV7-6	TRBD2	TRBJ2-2	CASSLDGRSGLADTGELFF	TGTGCCAGCAGCCTAGATGGGAGGAGCGGACTAGCGGACACCGGGGAGCTGTTTTTT
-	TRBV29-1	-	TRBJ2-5	CSVNGIIQETQYF	TGCAGCGTAAACGGCATTATCCAAGAGACCCAGTACTTC
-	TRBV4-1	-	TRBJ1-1	CASSRDTNTEAFF	TGCGCCAGCAGCCGGGACACGAACACTGAAGCTTTCTTT
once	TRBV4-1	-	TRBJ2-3	CASSQDLGNWGADTQYF	TGCGCCAGCAGCCAAGACCTGGGGAACTGGGGAGCAGATACGCAGTATTTT
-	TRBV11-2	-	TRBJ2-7	CASSLGSRSSYEQYF	TGTGCCAGCAGCTTAGGCTCTAGGAGCTCCTACGAGCAGTACTTC
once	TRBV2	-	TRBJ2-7	CASSETRAPYEQYF	TGTGCCAGCAGTGAAACCAGGGCCCCCTACGAGCAGTACTTC
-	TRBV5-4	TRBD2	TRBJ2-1	CASSPRTSGRWYNEQFF	TGTGCCAGCAGCCCGAGGACTAGCGGGAGGTGGTACAATGAGCAGTTCTTC
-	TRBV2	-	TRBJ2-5	CASKIRAQETQYF	TGTGCCAGCAAGATTAGAGCGCAAGAGACCCAGTACTTC
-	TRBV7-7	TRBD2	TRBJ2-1	CASSLGSGTTSSYNEQFF	TGTGCCAGCAGCTTAGGTAGCGGGACCACAAGCTCCTACAATGAGCAGTTCTTC
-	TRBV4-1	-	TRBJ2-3	CASSRELSDTQYF	TGCGCCAGCTCCCGGGAGCTGAGTGATACGCAGTATTTT
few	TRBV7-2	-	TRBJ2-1	CASSYTGSSYNEQFF	TGTGCCAGCAGCTATACAGGGAGCTCCTACAATGAGCAGTTCTTC
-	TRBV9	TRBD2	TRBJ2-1	CASSPGSAGGHEQFF	TGTGCCAGCAGCCCCGGTAGTGCGGGAGGGCATGAGCAGTTCTTC
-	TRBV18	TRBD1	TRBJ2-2	CASPHRQGNTGELFF	TGTGCCAGCCCACACCGACAGGGAAACACCGGGGAGCTGTTTTTT
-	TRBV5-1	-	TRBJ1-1	CASSLRTGLNTEAFF	TGCGCCAGCAGCTTGCGAACAGGGCTTAACACTGAAGCTTTCTTT
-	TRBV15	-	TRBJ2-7	CATSRGKKGYEQYF	TGTGCCACCAGCAGGGGAAAAAAAGGCTACGAGCAGTACTTC
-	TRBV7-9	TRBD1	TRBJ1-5	CASSLVGGQGNQPQHF	TGTGCCAGCAGCTTAGTCGGAGGACAGGGGAATCAGCCCCAGCATTTT
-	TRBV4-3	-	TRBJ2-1	CASSQDGDSYNEQFF	TGCGCCAGCAGCCAAGACGGTGACAGTTACAATGAGCAGTTCTTC
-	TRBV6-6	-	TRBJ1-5	CASSYLGDYSNQPQHF	TGTGCCAGCAGTTACTTGGGGGATTATAGCAATCAGCCCCAGCATTTT
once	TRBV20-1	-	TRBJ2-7	CSALYGEQYF	TGCAGTGCTCTCTACGGAGAGCAGTACTTC
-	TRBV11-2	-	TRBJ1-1	CASDGAMNTEAFF	TGTGCCAGCGACGGGGCAATGAACACTGAAGCTTTCTTT
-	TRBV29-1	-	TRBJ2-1	CSVSGRNRYNEQFF	TGCAGTGTATCGGGGCGCAACAGGTACAATGAGCAGTTCTTC
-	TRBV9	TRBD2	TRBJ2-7	CASSAHGLAGDRYEQYF	TGTGCCAGCAGCGCCCACGGACTAGCGGGAGATCGTTACGAGCAGTACTTC
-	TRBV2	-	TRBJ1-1	CASKMVFVNTEAFF	TGTGCCAGCAAAATGGTTTTCGTGAACACTGAAGCTTTCTTT
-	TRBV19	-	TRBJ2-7	CASSPLHSHEQYF	TGTGCCAGTAGTCCACTTCACTCCCACGAGCAGTACTTC
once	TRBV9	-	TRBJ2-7	CASSLADGTYEQYF	TGTGCCAGCAGCCTTGCCGACGGCACCTACGAGCAGTACTTC
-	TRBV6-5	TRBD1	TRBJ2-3	CASTSGTGEYF	TGTGCCAGCACGAGTGGGACAGGGGAATATTTT
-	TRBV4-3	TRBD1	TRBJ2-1	CATRQGASYNEQFF	TGCGCCACAAGACAGGGGGCTTCCTACAATGAGCAGTTCTTC
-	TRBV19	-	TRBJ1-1	CASRSWRSVTEAFF	TGTGCCAGTAGGTCGTGGAGGTCGGTCACTGAAGCTTTCTTT
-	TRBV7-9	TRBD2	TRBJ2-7	CASSLGVLAGVYEQYF	TGTGCCAGCAGCTTAGGTGTTCTAGCGGGCGTCTACGAGCAGTACTTC
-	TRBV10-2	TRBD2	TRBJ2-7	CASAPGLAGNYEQYF	TGCGCCAGCGCCCCTGGACTAGCGGGAAACTACGAGCAGTACTTC
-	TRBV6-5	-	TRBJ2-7	CASSYSLGSPSYEQYF	TGTGCCAGCAGTTACTCTCTCGGATCCCCCTCCTACGAGCAGTACTTC
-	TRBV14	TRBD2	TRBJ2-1	CASSQVRGTSGDNEQFF	TGTGCCAGCAGCCAAGTGCGCGGGACTAGCGGCGACAATGAGCAGTTCTTC
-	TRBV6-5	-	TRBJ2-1	CASSQLAGEQFF	TGTGCCAGCAGTCAACTAGCAGGTGAGCAGTTCTTC
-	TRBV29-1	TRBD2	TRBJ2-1	CSVEGLAGYNEQFF	TGCAGCGTTGAAGGACTAGCGGGTTACAATGAGCAGTTCTTC
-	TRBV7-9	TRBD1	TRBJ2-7	CASSLVGQAQFEQYF	TGTGCCAGCAGCTTAGTAGGACAGGCCCAATTCGAGCAGTACTTC
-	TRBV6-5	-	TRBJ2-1	CASSYSGPGEQFF	TGTGCCAGCAGTTACTCGGGCCCAGGTGAGCAGTTCTTC